At least ten counts were recorded for the clone carrying this TCR beta chain. The antigen is unknown. The sample belongs to a study of neurological immune-mediated disorders. Study-wide findings and caveats: HTLV-1-associated myelopathy led in TCR clonal expansion, while multiple sclerosis ranked lowest, below healthy controls.

Volunteers at a blood bank in Maryland, USA, were the healthy controls. Germline values: CDR1 DFQATT, CDR2 SNEGSKA (reference sequence). V lost 4 bases, J lost 6 bases, and 9 bases stayed unmatched. The CDR3 consists of 16 residues. Each CDR3 protein is one row after TCRdb ran MiXCR on the 5' RACE reads. The sample has fewer than 55,000 distinct CDR3 sequences; about 6.9% are singletons. Sequenced input: CD4+ T cells from blood. V gene TRBV20-1 combines with J gene TRBJ2-1, with 13 bases lining up with TRBD2. The sequence was collected from a woman aged 40-49 years in good health. Here the CDR3 reads CSATGGRTSGSNEQFF. DNA for the CDR3: TGCAGTGCTACGGGAGGACGGACTAGCGGGAGCAATGAGCAGTTCTTC.